Presented here are 18 T cell receptor beta chains from one specimen sequenced in a study of blood T cells in healthy people across ages. A second PCR of 7 to 11 cycles used a sample-barcoded 5' primer and a J-beta primer mix. MiXCR, applied by TCRdb to the 5' RACE reads, yields one record per CDR3 protein. The data show some 1.5 million distinct CDR3 sequences, 28% seen once. The sample taken for sequencing was blood. All receptors derive from a woman under 40 in good health.

In this sample, this clonotype turned up a few times. The V call is TRBV2, the J call TRBJ2-6; D not certain. The length of the CDR3 is 15 residues. The germline V and J ends were trimmed by 7 bases and 3 bases, with 13 bases remaining between them. Germline V lookup: CDR1 SNHLY, CDR2 FYNNEI. The CDR3 protein is CASTPSVGGANVLTF. CDR3 sequence (DNA): TGTGCCAGCACTCCATCGGTCGGTGGGGCCAACGTCCTGACTTTC.

This clonotype was seen more than once but under ten times. The chain couples TRBV7-2 to TRBJ2-1; TRBD2 aligns across 8 bases. The CDR3 length is 17 residues. Unmatched junction bases numbered 14, after V lost 4 bases and J lost 6 bases. The germline gives CDR1 SGHTA, CDR2 FQGNSA. The CDR3 sequence: CASSSTDRLALVNEQFF. Here the CDR3 DNA reads TGTGCCAGCAGCTCGACGGACAGACTAGCGTTAGTCAATGAGCAGTTCTTC.

This sequence joins TRBV24-1 and TRBJ2-7; no reliable D call. The CDR3 spans 13 residues. Trimming removed 3 bases from V and 6 bases from J, with 11 bases in between. Germline V CDR1 and CDR2: KGHDR, SFDVKD. The CDR3 region is CATSDIGSPEQYF. The CDR3 DNA reads TGTGCCACCAGTGATATAGGCTCACCCGAGCAGTACTTC.

This clonotype was observed a single time. The gene calls are TRBV4-1 and TRBJ2-1, with D unresolved. V lost 1 base and J lost 0, with 13 bases in between. Germline CDR1 MGHRA, CDR2 YSYEKL. The length of the CDR3 is 17 residues. CDR3 region: CASSQGVGYSSYNEQFF. As DNA, the CDR3 is TGCGCCAGCAGCCAAGGAGTGGGGTATAGCTCCTACAATGAGCAGTTCTTC.

V gene TRBV7-6 combines with J gene TRBJ2-1; 12 nucleotides line up with TRBD2. V trimming: 2 bases; J trimming: 9 bases; junction bases outside the gene matches: 5. There are 15 residues in the CDR3. The V gene's germline CDR1 is SGHVS and CDR2 FNYEAQ. Here the CDR3 reads CASSLRLAGAVEQFF. CDR3 nucleotides: TGTGCCAGCAGCTTACGACTAGCGGGGGCGGTTGAGCAGTTCTTC.

A remark on this clonotype: The junction differs from germline at one of its ends, possibly a read error. The rearrangement links TRBV7-3 to TRBJ1-3; no reliable D call. The germline V gene has CDR1 SGHTA and CDR2 FQGTGA. This CDR3 has 13 residues. The CDR3 here is CASSLTVETPIYF. For the CDR3, the DNA is TGTGCCAGCAGCCTAACGGTGGAGACCCCCATATATTTT.

This rearrangement joins TRBV5-1 to TRBJ2-7; TRBD2 matches at 8 bases. The trim removed 8 bases at V and 4 bases at J, leaving 11 bases unmatched. The CDR3 runs 14 residues. The V gene's germline CDR1 is SGHRS and CDR2 YFSETQ. The CDR3 loop reads CASAPGLDLYEQYF. CDR3 nucleotide sequence: TGCGCCAGTGCGCCGGGACTAGATTTATACGAGCAGTACTTC.

The chain joins TRBV7-2 to TRBJ2-7, with TRBD2 as a possible D gene (6 bases). The CDR3 is 14 amino acids. Per the germline V gene, CDR1 is SGHTA and CDR2 is FQGNSA. The V end was cut by 1 base, the J end by 5 bases, with 12 bases between. CDR3 in amino acids: CASSLVRERHEQYF. The CDR3 nucleotides are TGTGCCAGCAGCTTAGTTCGGGAGCGCCACGAGCAGTACTTC.

V is TRBV7-3 and J is TRBJ2-5, with D tentatively TRBD2 (6 bases). This CDR3 is 16 amino acids long. Germline lookup yields CDR1 SGHTA and CDR2 FQGTGA. Trimming removed 8 bases from V and 5 bases from J, with 24 bases in between. The CDR3 loop is CASVAVPGGVTETQYF. The CDR3 region has the DNA TGTGCCAGCGTAGCGGTCCCAGGCGGAGTAACGGAGACCCAGTACTTC.

In this sample, this clonotype turned up a few times. The chain carries TRBV6-2 or TRBV6-3 and TRBJ2-4; 9 bases are a match to TRBD2. Near its end, the DNA agrees better with TRBJ2-7, so the J call may be wrong. Germline CDR1 is MNHEY and CDR2 is SVGEGT. The CDR3 loop spans 15 amino acids. The CDR3: CATTLRLAATYEQYF. Written as DNA, the CDR3 is TGTGCCACTACCCTACGACTAGCGGCCACCTACGAGCAGTACTTC.

The chain recombines TRBV4-3 with TRBJ2-5, with 10 bases that match TRBD2. The V segment lost 3 bases and the J segment 5 bases; nucleotides outside the gene matches: 6. The germline CDR1 and CDR2 sequences are LGHNA and YSLEER. CDR3 length: 15 residues. The CDR3: CASSHNSGRGETQYF. The CDR3 nucleotides are TGCGCCAGCAGCCATAACAGCGGGAGGGGGGAGACCCAGTACTTC.

This clonotype was detected only a few times. The chain combines TRBV27 with TRBJ2-1; 14 positions agree with TRBD2. V lost 4 bases, J lost 11 bases, and 7 bases stayed unmatched. The germline V gene encodes CDR1 MNHEY and CDR2 SMNVEV (reference sequence). The CDR3 runs 15 residues. Written as DNA, the CDR3 is TGTGCCAGCAGTTCGGGACTAGCGGGAGCATTCAAGCAGTTCTTC. This gives the protein CASSSGLAGAFKQFF.

This clonotype was detected only a few times. The gene calls are TRBV20-1 and TRBJ1-5; no reliable D call. V lost 4 bases and J 5 bases, leaving 18 bases between the germline ends. Germline V gene sequence: CDR1 DFQATT, CDR2 SNEGSKA (reference sequence). The CDR3 has 15 residues. The CDR3 sequence is CSATERADVDQPQHF. As DNA, the CDR3 is TGCAGTGCTACCGAGAGGGCGGACGTAGATCAGCCCCAGCATTTT.

A single count supports this clonotype. This rearrangement joins TRBV11-2 to TRBJ2-3, with D maybe TRBD2 (5 bases). Germline CDR1 and CDR2: SGHAT and FQNNGV. The CDR3 covers 14 residues. V lost 2 bases, J lost 2 bases, and 8 bases lay in between. CDR3 nucleotides: TGTGCCAGCAGCTTATTGACTACCACAGATACGCAGTATTTT. Its translation: CASSLLTTTDTQYF.

This clonotype was seen at least ten times. The chain joins TRBV7-2 to TRBJ2-4; D is undetermined. CDR1 and CDR2 (germline): SGHTA, FQGNSA. This CDR3 has 15 residues. V lost 3 bases to trimming and J lost 0 bases, with 9 bases between them. In DNA, the CDR3 is TGTGCCAGCAGCTTGCAACGAGTAGCCAAAAACATTCAGTACTTC. It encodes CASSLQRVAKNIQYF.

This chain uses TRBV10-3 with TRBJ1-2, with 8 bases aligning to TRBD1. V trimming: 6 bases; J trimming: 6 bases; junction bases outside the gene matches: 6. The germline gives CDR1 ENHRY, CDR2 SYGVKD. This CDR3 region has 13 residues. The CDR3 DNA is TGTGCCATCAGGCGCCAGGGGGCCCATGGCTACACCTTC. This translates into CAIRRQGAHGYTF.

The chain is built from TRBV2 and TRBJ2-7; D perhaps matches TRBD1 (7 bases). CDR1 is SNHLY, CDR2 FYNNEI, per germline. The CDR3 loop spans 16 amino acids. Trimming pared 2 bases from V and 4 bases from J, leaving 18 bases between. CDR3 loop: CASSEIGGRGAYEQYF. The CDR3 DNA reads as TGTGCCAGCAGTGAAATTGGGGGCAGGGGGGCTTACGAGCAGTACTTC.

This clonotype was detected ten times or more. The V and J genes are TRBV9 and TRBJ1-1, with D tentatively TRBD1 (5 bases). Germline lookup yields CDR1 SGDLS and CDR2 YYNGEE. The CDR3 runs to 14 residues. Deletions cut 0 bases from V and 1 base from J, with 7 bases between. The DNA of the CDR3 is TGTGCCAGCAGCGTAGAAGGGGCGAACACTGAAGCTTTCTTT. Amino acid sequence: CASSVEGANTEAFF.